This T cell receptor (beta chain) is drawn from a study of T cell repertoires in ileal Crohn's disease. On the study more broadly: Surgery for a complication: stricturing in about 60%, penetrating in about 39%. General study points: Endoscopy was done a median roughly 6.9 months after surgery. Active smokers at surgery had more clonal expansions than non-smokers.

Time point given: neoterminal ileum biopsy at postoperative endoscopy, about 6 months after surgery. TCRdb keeps only in-frame clones here, not all; method: immunoSEQ multiplex PCR. The sample includes over a thousand clones, about 80% of them seen just once. A few counts support this clone. Its antigen is still unknown. Germline-derived CDR1 and CDR2 are SQVTM and ANQGSEA. V dropped 7 bases and J dropped 6 bases, with 12 bases sitting between them. The CDR3 extends over 12 amino acids. The sequenced sample was ileal tissue. The rearrangement uses TRBV29-1 and TRBJ2-2, with D tentatively TRBD2 (6 bases). The clonotype was recovered from an adult with Crohn's disease. CDR3 nucleotide sequence: TGCAGCGCCGGAGGGGAGGCCGGGGAGCTGTTTTTT. Translating gives CSAGGEAGELFF.